This T cell receptor beta chain was recovered during a study of cytomegalovirus exposure and HLA in healthy donors. To note about this clone: Its antigen is unknown.

The PCR ran on 60 Vbeta and 13 Jbeta primers. Sequenced by immunoSEQ multiplex PCR; TCRdb stores in-frame clones only, minus some. The profile shows 100,000 to 140,000 clones, 82% of them singletons. Every donor was a healthy person donating bone marrow. Whole-study results and caveats: Researchers reportedly found TCR beta sequences accurately predicted most subjects' HLA-A and HLA-B alleles. In an earlier analysis, about 87% or about 30%: the productive usage of most TCR beta V segments. In a later analysis, at a false discovery rate of 0.05, under 20,000 TCR beta sequences matched HLA alleles.

The TCR comes from a man aged 25 to 45 in good health and CMV-seropositive. The sequenced sample consisted of PBMCs.

CDR3: CASSLEVRYTGELFF. The CDR3 nucleotides are TGCGCCAGCAGCTTGGAAGTGCGTTATACCGGGGAGCTGTTTTTT. V is TRBV5-1 and J is TRBJ2-2, with D unclear. Trimming pared 0 bases from V and 5 bases from J, leaving 11 bases between. CDR1 SGHRS and CDR2 YFSETQ come from the germline V gene. The CDR3 runs 15 residues.